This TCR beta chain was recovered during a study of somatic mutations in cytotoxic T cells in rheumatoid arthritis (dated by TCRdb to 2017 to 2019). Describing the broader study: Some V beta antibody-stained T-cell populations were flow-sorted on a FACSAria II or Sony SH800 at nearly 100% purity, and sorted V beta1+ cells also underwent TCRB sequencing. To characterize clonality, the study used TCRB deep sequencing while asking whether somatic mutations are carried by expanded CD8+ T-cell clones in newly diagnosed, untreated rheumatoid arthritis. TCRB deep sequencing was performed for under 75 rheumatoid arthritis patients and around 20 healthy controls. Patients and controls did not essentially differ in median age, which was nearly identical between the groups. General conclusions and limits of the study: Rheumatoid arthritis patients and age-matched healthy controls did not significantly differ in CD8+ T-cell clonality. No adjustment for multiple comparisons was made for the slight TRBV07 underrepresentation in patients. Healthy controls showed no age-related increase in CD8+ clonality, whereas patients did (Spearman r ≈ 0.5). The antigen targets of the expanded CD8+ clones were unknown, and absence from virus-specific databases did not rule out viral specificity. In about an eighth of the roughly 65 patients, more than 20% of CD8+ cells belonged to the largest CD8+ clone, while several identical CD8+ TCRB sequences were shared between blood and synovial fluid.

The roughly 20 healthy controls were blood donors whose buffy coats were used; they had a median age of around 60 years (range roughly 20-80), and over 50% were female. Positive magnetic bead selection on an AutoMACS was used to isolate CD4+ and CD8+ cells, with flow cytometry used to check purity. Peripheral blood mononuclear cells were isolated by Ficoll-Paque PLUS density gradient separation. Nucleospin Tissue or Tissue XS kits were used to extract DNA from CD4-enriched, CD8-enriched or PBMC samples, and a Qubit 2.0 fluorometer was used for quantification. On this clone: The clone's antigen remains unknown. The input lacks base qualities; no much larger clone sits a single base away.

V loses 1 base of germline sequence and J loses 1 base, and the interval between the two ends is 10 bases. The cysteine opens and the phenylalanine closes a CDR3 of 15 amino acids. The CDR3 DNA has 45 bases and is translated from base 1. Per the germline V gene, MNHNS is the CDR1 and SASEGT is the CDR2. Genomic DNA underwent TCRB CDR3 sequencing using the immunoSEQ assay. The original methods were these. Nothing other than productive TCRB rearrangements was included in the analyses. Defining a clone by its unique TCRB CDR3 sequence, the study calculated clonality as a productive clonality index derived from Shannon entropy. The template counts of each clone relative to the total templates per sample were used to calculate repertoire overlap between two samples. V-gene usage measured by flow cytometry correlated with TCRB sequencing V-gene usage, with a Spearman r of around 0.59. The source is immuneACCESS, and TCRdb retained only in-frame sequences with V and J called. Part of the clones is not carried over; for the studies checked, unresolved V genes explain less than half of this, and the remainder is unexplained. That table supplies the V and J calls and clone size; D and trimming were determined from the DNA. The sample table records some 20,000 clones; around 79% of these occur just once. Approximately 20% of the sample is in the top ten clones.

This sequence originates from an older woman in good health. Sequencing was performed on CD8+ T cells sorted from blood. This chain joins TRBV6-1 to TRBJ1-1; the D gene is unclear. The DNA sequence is TGTGCCAGCAGTGAAGGCTTGGGCAGGAACACTGAAGCTTTCTTT. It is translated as CASSEGLGRNTEAFF.